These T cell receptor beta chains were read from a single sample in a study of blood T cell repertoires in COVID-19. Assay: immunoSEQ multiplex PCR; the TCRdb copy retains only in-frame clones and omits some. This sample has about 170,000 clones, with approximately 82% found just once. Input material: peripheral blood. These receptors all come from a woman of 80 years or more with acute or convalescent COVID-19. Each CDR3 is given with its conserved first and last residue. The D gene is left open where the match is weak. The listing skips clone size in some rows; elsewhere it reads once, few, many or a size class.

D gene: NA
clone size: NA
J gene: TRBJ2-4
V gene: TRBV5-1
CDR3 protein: CASSLDTAKNIQYF
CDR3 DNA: TGCGCCAGCAGCTTGGACACCGCCAAAAACATTCAGTACTTC

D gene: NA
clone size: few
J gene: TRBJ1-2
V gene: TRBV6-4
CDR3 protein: CASSVQAGANYGYTF
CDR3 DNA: TGTGCCAGCAGTGTGCAGGCAGGGGCGAACTATGGCTACACCTTC

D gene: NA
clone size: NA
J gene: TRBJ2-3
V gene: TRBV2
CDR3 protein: CASSEESSHTQYF
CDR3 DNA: TGTGCCAGCAGTGAAGAGAGTTCACATACGCAGTATTTT

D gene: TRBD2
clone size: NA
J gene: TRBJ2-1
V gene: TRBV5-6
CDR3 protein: CASSLDRSSGYNEQFF
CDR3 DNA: TGTGCCAGCAGCTTGGATAGGTCTAGCGGGTACAATGAGCAGTTCTTC

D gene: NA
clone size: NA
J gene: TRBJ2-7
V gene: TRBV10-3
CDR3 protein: CASTGNSYEQYF
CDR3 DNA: TGTGCCTCCACAGGGAACTCCTACGAGCAGTACTTC

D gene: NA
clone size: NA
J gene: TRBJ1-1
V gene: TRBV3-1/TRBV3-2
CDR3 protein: CASSQEPTEGTEAFF
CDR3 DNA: TGTGCCAGCAGCCAAGAACCGACTGAGGGAACTGAAGCTTTCTTT

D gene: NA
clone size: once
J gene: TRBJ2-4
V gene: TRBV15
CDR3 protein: CATSGRQGLAKNIQYF
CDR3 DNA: TGTGCCACCAGCGGTCGTCAGGGACTAGCCAAAAACATTCAGTACTTC

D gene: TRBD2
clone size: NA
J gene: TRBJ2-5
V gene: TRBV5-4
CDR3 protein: CASSLGLAGGETQYF
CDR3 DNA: TGTGCCAGCAGCTTGGGACTAGCGGGAGGAGAGACCCAGTACTTC

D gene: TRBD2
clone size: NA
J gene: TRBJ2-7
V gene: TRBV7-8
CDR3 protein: CASSWKGLAGDEQYF
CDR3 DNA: TGTGCCAGCAGCTGGAAGGGCCTAGCGGGAGACGAGCAGTACTTC

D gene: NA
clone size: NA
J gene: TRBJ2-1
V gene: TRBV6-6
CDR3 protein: CASSYMGGGRDNEQFF
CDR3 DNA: TGTGCCAGCAGTTACATGGGGGGAGGTCGGGACAATGAGCAGTTCTTC

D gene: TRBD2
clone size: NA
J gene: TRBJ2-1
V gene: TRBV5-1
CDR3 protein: CASSLVGTSYNEQFF
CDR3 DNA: TGCGCCAGCAGCCTGGTCGGGACTAGCTACAATGAGCAGTTCTTC

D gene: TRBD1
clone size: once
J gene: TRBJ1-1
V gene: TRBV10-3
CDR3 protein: CAISEWTGSPEAFF
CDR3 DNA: TGTGCCATCAGTGAGTGGACAGGGAGCCCTGAAGCTTTCTTT

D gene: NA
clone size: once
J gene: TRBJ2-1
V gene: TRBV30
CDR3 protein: CAWRSVPYNEQFF
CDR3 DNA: TGTGCCTGGAGATCGGTTCCGTACAATGAGCAGTTCTTC

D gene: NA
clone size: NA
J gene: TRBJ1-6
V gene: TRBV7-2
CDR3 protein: CASSLNVISSYNSPLHF
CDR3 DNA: TGTGCCAGCAGCTTAAATGTGATATCCAGCTATAATTCACCCCTCCACTTT

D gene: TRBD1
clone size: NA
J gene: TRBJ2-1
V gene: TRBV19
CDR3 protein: CASTGQGRHNEQFF
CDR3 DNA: TGTGCCAGTACCGGACAGGGCAGGCACAATGAGCAGTTCTTC

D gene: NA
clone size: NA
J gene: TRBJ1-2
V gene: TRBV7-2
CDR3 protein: CASSPLQEYYGYTF
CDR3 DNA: TGTGCCAGCAGCCCCCTACAGGAATACTATGGCTACACCTTC

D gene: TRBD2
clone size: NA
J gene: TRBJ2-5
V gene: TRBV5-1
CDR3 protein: CASSFGLAGGQETQYF
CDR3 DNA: TGCGCCAGCAGCTTTGGACTAGCGGGAGGACAAGAGACCCAGTACTTC

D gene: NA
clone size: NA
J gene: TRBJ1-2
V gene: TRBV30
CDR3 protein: CAWKDRGYGYTF
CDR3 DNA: TGTGCCTGGAAGGACAGAGGCTATGGCTACACCTTC

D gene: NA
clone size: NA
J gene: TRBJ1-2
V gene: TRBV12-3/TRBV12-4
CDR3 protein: CASSLGGIYGYTF
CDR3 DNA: TGTGCCAGCAGTTTAGGAGGGATCTATGGCTACACCTTC

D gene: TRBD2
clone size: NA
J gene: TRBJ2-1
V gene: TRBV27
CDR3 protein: CASSPPSGLPNEQFF
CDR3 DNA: TGTGCCAGCAGTCCCCCCTCGGGACTACCGAATGAGCAGTTCTTC

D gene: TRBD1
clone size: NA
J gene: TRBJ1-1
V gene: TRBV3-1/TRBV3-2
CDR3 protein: CASSQWKGQGGSEAFF
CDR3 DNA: TGTGCCAGCAGCCAATGGAAGGGACAGGGAGGTAGTGAAGCTTTCTTT

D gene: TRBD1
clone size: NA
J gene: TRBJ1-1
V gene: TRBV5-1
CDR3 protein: CASSYSTGGRNTEAFF
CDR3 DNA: TGCGCCAGCAGCTACTCGACAGGGGGGAGAAACACTGAAGCTTTCTTT

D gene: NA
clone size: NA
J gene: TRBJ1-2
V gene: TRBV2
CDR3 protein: CASRRSNGYTF
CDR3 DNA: TGTGCCAGCAGGAGGTCTAATGGCTACACCTTC

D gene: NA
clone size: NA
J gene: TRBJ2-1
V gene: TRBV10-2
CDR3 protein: CASSAGLMGGEQFF
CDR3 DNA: TGCGCCAGCAGTGCGGGACTCATGGGGGGTGAGCAGTTCTTC

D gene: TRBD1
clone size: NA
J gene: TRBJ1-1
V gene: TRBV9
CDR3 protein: CASSLGGTGDLDTEAFF
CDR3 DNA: TGTGCCAGCAGCCTAGGCGGGACAGGGGACTTAGACACTGAAGCTTTCTTT

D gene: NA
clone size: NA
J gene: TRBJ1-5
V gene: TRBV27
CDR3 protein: CASSSRPTSGTSNQPQHF
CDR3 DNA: TGTGCCAGCAGTTCCAGACCCACTTCCGGGACAAGCAATCAGCCCCAGCATTTT

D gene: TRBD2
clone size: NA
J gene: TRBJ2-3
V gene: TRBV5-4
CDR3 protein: CASSSSGGSGYTQYF
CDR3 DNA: TGTGCCAGCAGCTCAAGCGGCGGGAGCGGGTATACGCAGTATTTT

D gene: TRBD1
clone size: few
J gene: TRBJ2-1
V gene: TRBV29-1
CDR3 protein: CSVEGVQGGEQFF
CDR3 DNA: TGCAGCGTTGAAGGGGTACAGGGGGGTGAGCAGTTCTTC

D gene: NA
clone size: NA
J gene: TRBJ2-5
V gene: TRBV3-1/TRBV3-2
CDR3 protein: CASRETQYF
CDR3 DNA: TGTGCCAGCCGAGAGACCCAGTACTTC